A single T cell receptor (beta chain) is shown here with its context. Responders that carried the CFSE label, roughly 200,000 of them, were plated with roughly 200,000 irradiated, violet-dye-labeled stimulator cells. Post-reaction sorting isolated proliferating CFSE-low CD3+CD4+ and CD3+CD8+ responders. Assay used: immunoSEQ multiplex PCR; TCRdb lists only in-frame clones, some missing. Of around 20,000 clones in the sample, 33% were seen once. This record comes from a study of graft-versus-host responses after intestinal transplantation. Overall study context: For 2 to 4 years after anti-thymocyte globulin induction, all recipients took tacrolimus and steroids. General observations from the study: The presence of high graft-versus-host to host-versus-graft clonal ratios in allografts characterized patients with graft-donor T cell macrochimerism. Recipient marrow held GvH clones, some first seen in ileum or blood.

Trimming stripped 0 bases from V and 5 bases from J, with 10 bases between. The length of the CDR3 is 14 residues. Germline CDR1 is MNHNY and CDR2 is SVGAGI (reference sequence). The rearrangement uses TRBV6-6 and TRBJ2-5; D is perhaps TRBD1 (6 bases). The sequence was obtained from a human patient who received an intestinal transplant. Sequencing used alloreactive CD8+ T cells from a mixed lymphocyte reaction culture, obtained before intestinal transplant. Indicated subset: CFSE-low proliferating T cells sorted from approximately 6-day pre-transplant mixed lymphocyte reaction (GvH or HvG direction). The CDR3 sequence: CASSYSAGVETQYF. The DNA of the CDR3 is TGTGCCAGCAGTTACTCAGCAGGGGTCGAGACCCAGTACTTC.